This T cell receptor (beta chain) derives from a study of cytomegalovirus exposure and HLA in healthy donors. Study-level background: In a previous analysis, nearly 120 million unique TCR beta sequences were found from 170 million or so T cells.

As to this clone: As yet, its antigen is unknown.

The CDR3 consists of 14 residues. The V gene lost 3 bases and the J gene lost 6 bases, with 14 bases spanning the gap. Per germline, CDR1 KGHSH and CDR2 LQKENI. Study results and limitations: Certain indistinguishable V segments, among them TRBV6-2 and TRBV6-3, were excluded. Per a later analysis, HLA-associated TCR beta chains showed more clonal expansion than other, equally common TCR beta chains. From TCR beta sequences, most subjects' HLA-A and HLA-B alleles were reportedly predicted accurately.

Researchers ran the PCR with 60 Vbeta and 13 Jbeta primers. Repertoires were generated with immunoSEQ multiplex PCR, while TCRdb's copy carries only in-frame clones and drops some. This table has about 120,000 clones, 74% appearing once. This clonotype originated in a woman aged 45-60 years in good health and CMV-seropositive. This chain uses TRBV18 with TRBJ1-2, with D possibly being TRBD1 (5 bases). The sample comprised PBMCs. This chain's CDR3 is CASSPGDSLDGYTF. CDR3 nucleotide sequence: TGTGCCAGCTCACCGGGGGACTCGTTGGATGGCTACACCTTC.